This TCR beta chain was sequenced in a study of T cell responses to AZD1222 COVID-19 vaccine. Study findings and constraints: Clonal diversity may have been underestimated, and the donors were mostly white British, with more females than males. Reportedly, nearly half of unique spike TCRs recognized epitopes outside B.1.351/B.1.1.7 mutations.

Repertoires were generated with immunoSEQ multiplex PCR, while TCRdb's copy carries only in-frame clones and drops some. This table has approximately 150,000 clones, around 90% appearing once. V lost 6 bases to trimming and J lost 11 bases, with 19 bases between them. The CDR3 runs to 13 residues. CDR1 and CDR2 from the germline V gene are KGHSH and LQKENI. In the case of this clone: The antigen remains unidentified.

V gene TRBV18 combines with J gene TRBJ1-1; D ambiguous. This TCR was sampled from an adult in good health. This specimen consisted of peripheral blood, obtained on day 0 of AZD1222 vaccination. CDR3 in amino acids: CASSSNMGGGAFF. The CDR3 coding sequence is TGTGCCAGCTCCTCTAATATGGGAGGAGGCGCTTTCTTT.